These T cell receptor beta chains were read from a single sample in a study of cytomegalovirus exposure and HLA in healthy donors. Sequenced by immunoSEQ multiplex PCR; TCRdb stores in-frame clones only, minus some. Of about 210,000 clones in the sample, around 83% are singletons; the top ten hold roughly 0.26%. Sequenced input: PBMCs. These receptors were obtained from a girl aged 2 to 9 in good health and CMV-seronegative. Each CDR3 is given with its conserved first and last residue. D genes are given only for firm matches. Rows may omit the clone size; those that give it use once, few, many or a size class.

>TRBJ2-7|TRBV6-6|.|TRBD1
CASSVDHRGYYEQYF
TGTGCCAGCAGTGTAGACCACAGGGGTTACTACGAGCAGTACTTC
>TRBJ2-2|TRBV7-8|.|.
CASSPSGRAGTGELFF
TGTGCCAGCAGCCCTAGTGGCAGGGCGGGGACCGGGGAGCTGTTTTTT
>TRBJ2-5|TRBV30|once|.
CAWSSHLPQETQYF
TGTGCCTGGAGTTCCCATCTACCTCAAGAGACCCAGTACTTC
>TRBJ2-3|TRBV6-5|.|.
CASSSSGWWTDTQYF
TGTGCCAGCAGTTCCAGCGGGTGGTGGACAGATACGCAGTATTTT
>TRBJ2-3|TRBV19|.|TRBD1
CASTDRERVWDTQYF
TGTGCCAGTACAGACAGGGAAAGGGTGTGGGATACGCAGTATTTT
>TRBJ1-4|TRBV30|.|.
CAWNLGTKGSEKLFF
TGTGCCTGGAACTTAGGGACAAAGGGAAGTGAAAAACTGTTTTTT
>TRBJ2-2|TRBV25-1|.|TRBD1
CASRDRMSTSTGELFF
TGTGCCAGCAGGGACAGGATGTCAACCTCGACCGGGGAGTTGTTTTTT
>TRBJ2-6|TRBV30|.|.
CAWSVTAGGANVLTF
TGTGCCTGGAGTGTAACCGCCGGTGGGGCCAACGTCCTGACTTTC
>TRBJ2-6|TRBV7-9|.|TRBD1
CASSLWGQGVSGANVLTF
TGTGCCAGCAGCTTGTGGGGACAGGGAGTATCCGGGGCCAACGTCCTGACTTTC
>TRBJ1-1|TRBV29-1|.|.
CSGGGTEAFF
TGCAGCGGGGGGGGCACTGAAGCTTTCTTT
>TRBJ2-3|TRBV5-1|.|TRBD2
CASSPGLAAHTDTQYF
TGCGCCAGCAGCCCGGGACTAGCGGCGCACACAGATACGCAGTATTTT
>TRBJ2-7|TRBV7-2|.|.
CASSSPISYEQYF
TGTGCCAGCAGCTCCCCAATTTCCTACGAGCAGTACTTC
>TRBJ2-7|TRBV30|few|.
CAWSVLATVPDEQYF
TGTGCCTGGAGTGTACTAGCAACGGTTCCGGACGAGCAGTACTTC
>TRBJ1-2|TRBV2|.|TRBD1
CASRIRTGGGYTF
TGTGCCAGCAGAATCAGGACAGGTGGTGGCTACACCTTC
>TRBJ2-2|TRBV30|once|TRBD2
CAWSVLAGDTGELFF
TGTGCCTGGAGTGTACTAGCGGGGGACACCGGGGAGCTGTTTTTT
>TRBJ1-2|TRBV13|.|.
CASSPREYFRYGYTF
TGTGCCAGCAGCCCAAGGGAGTACTTTCGCTATGGCTACACCTTC
>TRBJ2-5|TRBV7-9|few|TRBD1
CASSPGQEHQETQYF
TGTGCCAGCAGCCCCGGACAGGAACATCAAGAGACCCAGTACTTC
>TRBJ2-7|TRBV11-2|once|TRBD2
CASSQLAGTYEQYF
TGTGCCAGCAGCCAACTAGCGGGAACCTACGAGCAGTACTTC
>TRBJ1-1|TRBV4-2|few|.
CASSQDNIDTVFTEAFF
TGTGCCAGCAGCCAAGATAATATAGACACGGTTTTTACTGAAGCTTTCTTT
>TRBJ2-1|TRBV15|.|TRBD1
CATSGDRGYNEQFF
TGTGCCACCAGCGGGGACAGGGGCTACAATGAGCAGTTCTTC
>TRBJ1-2|TRBV6-4|.|TRBD1
CASSDSGTAGYGYTF
TGTGCCAGCAGTGACTCGGGGACAGCCGGCTATGGCTACACCTTC
>TRBJ2-7|TRBV20-1|.|.
CSARRLDEQYF
TGCAGTGCTAGAAGGCTAGACGAGCAGTACTTC
>TRBJ2-3|TRBV6-6|.|.
CASRGHSTDTQYF
TGTGCCAGCAGGGGACACAGCACAGATACGCAGTATTTT
>TRBJ1-2|TRBV5-1|.|TRBD1
CASSYDRDYGYTF
TGCGCCAGCAGCTATGACAGGGACTATGGCTACACCTTC
>TRBJ1-1|TRBV18|.|.
CASSPSGGTEAFF
TGTGCCAGCTCACCATCGGGGGGCACTGAAGCTTTCTTT
>TRBJ2-7|TRBV19|once|TRBD2
CASRKAGEGISYEQYF
TGTGCCAGTAGAAAAGCGGGAGAGGGGATCTCCTACGAGCAGTACTTC
>TRBJ1-5|TRBV2|.|.
CASNYYSNQPQHF
TGTGCCAGCAACTATTATAGCAATCAGCCCCAGCATTTT
>TRBJ2-2|TRBV6-1|few|.
CASRLDLNTGELFF
TGTGCCAGCAGGCTGGACTTGAACACCGGGGAGCTGTTTTTT
>TRBJ1-1|TRBV9|.|.
CASSARVMENEAFF
TGTGCCAGCAGCGCGCGGGTTATGGAGAATGAAGCTTTCTTT
>TRBJ1-4|TRBV7-6|.|TRBD1
CASSRGQGSEKLFF
TGTGCCAGCAGCCGGGGACAGGGTAGTGAAAAACTGTTTTTT
>TRBJ1-1|TRBV6-1|.|.
CASSEVGFQGTEAFF
TGTGCCAGCAGTGAAGTAGGGTTCCAGGGCACTGAAGCTTTCTTT
>TRBJ2-2|TRBV7-7|.|.
CASSSGLGELFF
TGTGCCAGCAGCTCTGGACTCGGGGAGCTGTTTTTT
>TRBJ2-7|TRBV2|.|TRBD1
CARGQDEF
TGTGCCAGAGGACAGGACGAATTC
>TRBJ2-7|TRBV7-9|.|TRBD1
CASSLVQGALYEQYF
TGTGCCAGCAGCTTAGTACAGGGGGCTCTTTACGAGCAGTACTTC
>TRBJ2-5|TRBV18|once|.
CASSPVVRETQYF
TGTGCCAGCTCACCGGTCGTCCGGGAGACCCAGTACTTC
>TRBJ2-1|TRBV6-1|.|.
CASSNRHNEQFF
TGTGCCAGCAGTAACAGACACAATGAGCAGTTCTTC
>TRBJ1-3|TRBV4-1|.|.
CASSQAPRGPSGNTIYF
TGCGCCAGCAGCCAAGCCCCCAGGGGCCCCTCTGGAAACACCATATATTTT
>TRBJ1-3|TRBV2|.|.
CASSDRGNGNTIYF
TGTGCCAGCAGTGACAGGGGAAATGGAAACACCATATATTTT
>TRBJ1-6|TRBV27|.|TRBD1
CASRGDRGSPLHF
TGTGCCAGCAGGGGGGACAGGGGTTCACCCCTCCACTTT
>TRBJ1-4|TRBV6-6|few|.
CASRRTGWDEKLFF
TGTGCCAGCAGGAGAACAGGGTGGGACGAAAAACTGTTTTTT